The present entry profiles one T cell receptor (beta chain) with its context. Its antigen remains unidentified. One end of the junction is discordant with germline, which a read error may explain. This CDR3 has 11 amino acids. From germline, CDR1 is MNHEY and CDR2 SMNVEV (reference sequence). The sample originates from a study of OX40 agonist ivuxolimab in advanced cancers. Looking at the study overall: The dose-escalation cohort was just under 85% male, with a mean age of 60 years, ranging roughly 20 to 90.

Here immunoSEQ multiplex PCR was the method, and the copy in TCRdb shows in-frame clones only, minus some. The sample carries about 71,000 clones, 80% to 90% recorded once. The study's findings and limits: In the 0.1-3.0 mg/kg groups, partial responders showed among the lowest expansion. Clonal expansion was seen in CD4+ and CD8+ blood T cells by week 6 at 0.1 to 3.0 mg/kg.

This chain links TRBV27 with TRBJ2-1, with a weak D call TRBD1 (6 bases). The sequence was collected from an adult with an advanced solid tumor such as melanoma, head and neck, liver or kidney cancer. Sample: CD4+ or CD8+ T cells sorted from blood, taken in a trial of the OX40 agonist ivuxolimab. The CDR3 spells CASSWDKEQFF. The CDR3 nucleotides are TGTGCCAGCAGTTGGGACAAAGAGCAGTTCTTC.